This TCR beta chain was sequenced during a study of blood T cell repertoires in COVID-19. Study background: In each case, the material was cDNA or gDNA derived from T cells, B-cell-depleted T cells, or PBMCs.

There are 15 residues in the CDR3. CDR1 is MNHEY and CDR2 is SVGAGI in the germline V gene. With 5 bases clipped from V and 4 bases from J, the junction kept 8 bases outside the gene matches. The protocol was immunoSEQ multiplex PCR, while the TCRdb copy is restricted to in-frame clones and leaves out a portion. The table lists some 450,000 clones, around 89% of them singletons. The receptor comes from a woman between 50 and 59 years old with COVID-19, enrolled during active disease. This chain links TRBV6-5 with TRBJ2-3; TRBD2 matches at 8 bases. Sequenced: peripheral blood. The CDR3 DNA sequence: TGTGCCAGCAGTAGCCCCGGGGGGGCCGCAGATACGCAGTATTTT. Translating it yields CASSSPGGAADTQYF.